This record covers a single T cell receptor beta chain. Its antigen remains unknown. This entry comes from a study of cytomegalovirus exposure and HLA in healthy donors. Study-wide results and limits: In an earlier analysis, productive rearrangement rates for most beta V segments clustered near 87% or 30%. In a later analysis, TCR beta V- and J-gene trimming was associated with a missense DCLRE1C variant.

CDR3 length equals 16 residues. Trimming removed 5 bases from V and 2 bases from J; junction bases left unmatched: 9. CDR1 and CDR2 from the germline V gene are SEHNR and FQNEAQ (reference sequence). A multiplex PCR was run with 60 Vbeta primers and 13 Jbeta primers. TCRdb's copy holds only in-frame clones and misses some; the assay was immunoSEQ multiplex PCR. The table lists 130,000 to 150,000 clones, 60% to 85% of them singletons. Sequenced input: PBMCs. The sequence came from a man between 35 and 55 years old in good health and CMV-seropositive. This chain joins TRBV7-9 and TRBJ1-5; 7 bases agree with TRBD1. The CDR3 DNA sequence: TGTGCCAGCAGCCCCCCGGGACAGCGGGGCAATCAGCCCCAGCATTTT. This gives the protein CASSPPGQRGNQPQHF.